One and the same sample provided the 32 T cell receptor beta chains below, sequenced in a study of T cells in Graves' hyperthyroidism and ophthalmopathy. Using RNA transcripts as the source, TCR beta CDR3 regions were amplified. The study used the HTBI primer set for a first-round RT-PCR of the TCR CDR3. TCRdb used MiXCR to reprocess the multiplex PCR reads, holding one entry per CDR3 protein. The sample has a few hundred thousand distinct CDR3 sequences, 14% seen once. Sequencing was done on a sample of blood. These receptors were obtained from a woman between 25 and 40 years old with Graves' hyperthyroidism that later progressed to Graves' ophthalmopathy.

This clonotype was detected ten times or more. The chain is built from TRBV5-5 and TRBJ2-1; maybe TRBD1 (5 bases). Looked up from germline, CDR1 is SGHKS and CDR2 is YYEKEE (reference sequence). The CDR3 sequence is 15 residues long. V was pared by 3 bases and J by 4 bases, with 14 bases between. The chain's CDR3 is CASSWQGEAYNEQFF. The CDR3 nucleotides are TGTGCCAGCAGCTGGCAGGGTGAAGCTTACAATGAGCAGTTCTTC.

The gene calls are TRBV13 and TRBJ1-3; D is uncertain. CDR1 is PRHDT, CDR2 FYEKMQ, per germline (reference sequence). There are 14 residues in the CDR3. V lost 9 bases and J 2 bases, leaving 14 bases between the germline ends. CDR3 nucleotide sequence: TGTGCCAGTACCGTTCGGGGAACTGGAAACACCATATATTTT. This gives the protein CASTVRGTGNTIYF.

This clonotype came up many times. The chain recombines TRBV2 with TRBJ1-6, with D perhaps matching TRBD1 (5 bases). Per the germline V gene, CDR1 is SNHLY and CDR2 is FYNNEI. This CDR3 is 14 amino acids long. CDR3 DNA sequence: TGTGCAGCCGGGGGTGGCTCCTATAATTCACCCCTCCACTTT. Its translation is CAAGGGSYNSPLHF.

This clonotype was counted many times. The chain carries TRBV6-2 or TRBV6-3 and TRBJ2-7, with D unresolved. The germline V gene encodes CDR1 MNHEY and CDR2 SVGEGT. The CDR3 totals 13 residues. V was cut by 7 bases and J by 7 bases, with 17 bases left in between. The CDR3 sequence: CASKTPNLWEQYF. The DNA of the CDR3 is TGTGCCAGCAAGACACCCAACTTGTGGGAGCAGTACTTC.

The genes are TRBV5-1 and TRBJ2-7; 10 bases agree with TRBD1. Germline V CDR1 and CDR2: SGHRS, YFSETQ. This CDR3 spans 16 amino acids. V trimming: 5 bases; J trimming: 2 bases; junction bases outside the gene matches: 10. The CDR3 DNA sequence: TGCGCCAGCAGTTCACCCGGGACAGGGGACCCCTACGAGCAGTACTTC. Protein sequence: CASSSPGTGDPYEQYF.

This clonotype was counted many times. V usage is TRBV2 and J usage is TRBJ2-4; possible D gene TRBD2, 7 bases. Trimming pared 0 bases from V and 7 bases from J, leaving 13 bases between. Germline V gene lookup returns CDR1 SNHLY and CDR2 FYNNEI. The CDR3 runs 15 residues. The CDR3 sequence: CASSEAQGGGNIQYF. The CDR3 region has the DNA TGTGCCAGCAGTGAAGCACAGGGAGGGGGGAACATTCAGTACTTC. Full variable domain (outside the CDR3, taken from reference TRBV2 and TRBJ2-4): EPEVTQTPSHQVTQMGQEVILRCVPISNHLYFYWYRQILGQKVEFLVSFYNNEISEKSEIFDDQFSVERPDGSNFTLKIRSTKLEDSAMYFCASSEAQGGGNIQYFGAGTRLSVL.

This clonotype has only a few counts. The chain combines TRBV7-9 with TRBJ1-1; 10 bases agree with TRBD1. V lost 5 bases, J lost 4 bases, and 13 bases stayed unmatched. The CDR3 is 17 amino acids. Germline V gene sequence: CDR1 SEHNR, CDR2 FQNEAQ (reference sequence). DNA for the CDR3: TGTGCCAGCAGCACTGGGACAGGGGAGGGTGGGGCCACTGAAGCTTTCTTT. Its protein product is CASSTGTGEGGATEAFF.

Ten or more counts support this clonotype. This chain joins TRBV7-2 and TRBJ2-1; unclear D gene. This CDR3 contains 18 residues. Trimming removed 7 bases at V and 5 bases at J, with 27 bases between. Germline V gene data show CDR1 as SGHTA and CDR2 as FQGNSA. CDR3 residues: CASTVSGLIFSVNNEQFF. The CDR3 DNA reads TGTGCCAGCACCGTCTCAGGCTTAATATTCTCCGTTAACAATGAGCAGTTCTTC.

The V gene is TRBV24-1, the J gene TRBJ2-1, with 8 nucleotides matching TRBD2. The germline CDR1 and CDR2 sequences are KGHDR and SFDVKD. The CDR3 sequence is 18 residues long. The V and J ends lost 5 bases and 8 bases, in that order; junction bases with no gene match: 19. CDR3 DNA sequence: TGTGCCACCAGTGCCCCGGGGGGGCTAGCGGTTGGGGGGGATGAGCAGTTCTTC. It specifies CATSAPGGLAVGGDEQFF.

This clonotype has just a few counts. The V gene is TRBV6-2 or TRBV6-3, the J gene TRBJ2-2; TRBD1 agrees at 8 bases. The V gene end was trimmed by 7 bases and the J gene end by 0 bases; junction bases not matched to a gene: 4. CDR3 length: 15 amino acids. Germline V gene sequence: CDR1 MNHEY, CDR2 SVGEGT. CDR3 DNA sequence: TGTGCCAGCAAGGCGGACAGGGCGAACACCGGGGAGCTGTTTTTT. The encoded protein is CASKADRANTGELFF.

In this sample, this clonotype turned up many times. The chain has TRBV5-1 and TRBJ2-1; 12 nucleotides match TRBD2. Germline assignment: CDR1 SGHRS and CDR2 YFSETQ. The CDR3 is 16 residues long. V shed 3 bases and J 9 bases; nucleotides not matched to a gene: 10. The CDR3 spells CASSSRLAGDYAEQFF. CDR3 nucleotide sequence: TGCGCCAGCAGCTCCCGACTAGCGGGAGATTATGCTGAGCAGTTCTTC. The full variable domain, in which reference TRBV5-1 and TRBJ2-1 provide the parts outside the CDR3, is KAGVTQTPRYLIKTRGQQVTLSCSPISGHRSVSWYQQTPGQGLQFLFEYFSETQRNKGNFPGRFSGRQFSNSRSEMNVSTLELGDSALYLCASSSRLAGDYAEQFFGPGTRLTVL.

This clonotype was seen ten or more times. The genes are TRBV6-1 and TRBJ2-3; D remains ambiguous. The germline gives CDR1 MNHNS, CDR2 SASEGT. The CDR3 sequence is 14 residues long. The ends were cut back, 5 bases at V and 6 bases at J, with 15 bases in the middle. The CDR3 loop reads CASSHGPTRDTQYF. The CDR3 nucleotides read TGTGCCAGCAGTCACGGGCCTACCCGTGATACGCAGTATTTT.

This chain connects TRBV20-1 to TRBJ1-2; D is uncertain. Germline CDR1 and CDR2: DFQATT and SNEGSKA (reference sequence). This CDR3 is built from 10 residues. The CDR3 sequence: CSGIGRGYTF. In DNA, the CDR3 is TGCAGCGGCATTGGACGGGGCTACACCTTC.

This clonotype showed up many times. V and J are TRBV11-2 and TRBJ2-7, with 7 positions matching TRBD2. This CDR3 comprises 16 residues. Per germline, CDR1 SGHAT and CDR2 FQNNGV. V lost 5 bases, J lost 2 bases, and 12 bases stayed unmatched. The CDR3 coding sequence is TGTGCCAGCAGCGCTACCCTAGCGGATCCTACCTACGAGCAGTACTTC. This sequence encodes CASSATLADPTYEQYF.

This clonotype was observed a few times. A read error may explain this, as a much larger clone is one base away. The V call is TRBV2, the J call TRBJ1-4; D is possibly TRBD1 (5 bases). Trimming shortened V by 8 bases and J by 7 bases, and 14 bases separated the two germline ends. The CDR3 is 13 residues long. Germline lookup yields CDR1 SNHLY and CDR2 FYNNEI. The CDR3 DNA sequence: TGTGCCAGCGCGGGACTTAAAAGTGAAAAACTGTTTTTT. Its translation is CASAGLKSEKLFF. Full variable domain (missing parts from reference TRBV2 and TRBJ1-4): EPEVTQTPSHQVTQMGQEVILRCVPISNHLYFYWYRQILGQKVEFLVSFYNNEISEKSEIFDDQFSVERPDGSNFTLKIRSTKLEDSAMYFCASAGLKSEKLFFGSGTQLSVL.

The rearrangement uses TRBV4-3 and TRBJ2-7; the D gene could be TRBD1 or TRBD2 (5 bases each). The V and J ends lost 1 base and 6 bases respectively, with 16 bases between them. CDR1 LGHNA and CDR2 YSLEER come from the germline V gene. The CDR3 extends over 15 amino acids. The CDR3 bases are TGCGCCAGCAGCCAAGGTATCCATTTTGGGGGCGAGCAGTACTTC. It codes for CASSQGIHFGGEQYF.

This clonotype appeared a few times. V gene TRBV7-2 combines with J gene TRBJ1-1; possible D gene TRBD1, 5 bases. The CDR3 runs 15 residues. Germline loops: CDR1 SGHTA, CDR2 FQGNSA. The V end lost 5 bases, the J end lost 3 bases, and 16 bases lay between the germline ends. CDR3 nucleotide sequence: TGTGCCAGCAGCCCTACCGGGGGGGATTACACTGAAGCTTTCTTT. It translates to CASSPTGGDYTEAFF.

As to this clonotype: Likely a read error: the CDR3 ends without its conserved phenylalanine or tryptophan. The genes are TRBV5-1 and TRBJ2-1; 7 bases are shared with TRBD1. This CDR3 contains 14 residues. The germline CDR1 and CDR2 sequences are SGHRS and YFSETQ. With V trimmed by 0 bases and J by 4 bases, 1 base remained unmatched. DNA of the CDR3: TGCGCCAGCAGCTTGGGACAGGGATACAATGAGCAGTTCTCC. As protein: CASSLGQGYNEQFS.

This clonotype was detected many times. This chain connects TRBV6-2 or TRBV6-3 to TRBJ1-1; 9 nucleotides match TRBD1. The CDR3 covers 12 residues. The trim removed 6 bases at V and 9 bases at J, leaving 5 bases unmatched. Germline V gives CDR1 MNHEY, CDR2 SVGEGT. CDR3: CASRTGGIKAFF. For the CDR3, the DNA is TGTGCCAGCAGGACAGGGGGGATCAAAGCTTTCTTT.

This clonotype was seen ten or more times. The chain recombines TRBV12-3 or TRBV12-4 with TRBJ1-4, with a weak D call TRBD1 (5 bases). The CDR3 is 14 residues long. V lost 3 bases and J lost 8, with 13 bases in between. The CDR3 loop reads CASSFRERHEKLFF. The CDR3 DNA reads TGTGCCAGCAGTTTCAGGGAAAGGCACGAAAAACTGTTTTTT.

This clonotype was found many times. The chain couples TRBV29-1 to TRBJ1-4; perhaps TRBD1 as D (5 bases). Germline V gives CDR1 SQVTM, CDR2 ANQGSEA. CDR3 size: 10 residues. The V end lost 7 bases, the J end lost 8 bases, and 8 bases lay between the germline ends. The chain's CDR3 is CSAGEEKLFF. The CDR3 DNA sequence: TGCAGCGCGGGGGAGGAAAAACTGTTTTTT.

This clonotype was recorded many times. The J gene is TRBJ2-3, the V gene TRBV27; no clear D gene. V was cut by 8 bases and J by 2 bases, with 8 bases left in between. Per the germline V gene, CDR1 is MNHEY and CDR2 is SMNVEV (reference sequence). This CDR3 is 12 amino acids long. CDR3 sequence (DNA): TGTGCCAGCGGATATCCCACAGATACGCAGTATTTT. Translating it yields CASGYPTDTQYF.

This clonotype was seen many times. The rearrangement joins TRBV12-3 or TRBV12-4 to TRBJ2-5, with 7 bases lining up with TRBD2. V gave up 4 bases and J gave up 5 bases; unmatched junction bases: 10. CDR3 length: 15 residues. This CDR3 reads CASSSRTSGAETQYF. The CDR3 DNA reads TGTGCCAGCAGTTCCCGGACTAGTGGTGCGGAGACCCAGTACTTC.

V is TRBV11-2 and J is TRBJ2-5, with 8 bases lining up with TRBD2. V lost 6 bases and J lost 1; bases outside the gene matches: 4. Germline V lookup: CDR1 SGHAT, CDR2 FQNNGV. The CDR3 is made up of 14 amino acids. The CDR3 region is CASRATSAQETQYF. The CDR3 DNA reads as TGTGCCAGCAGGGCGACTAGCGCCCAAGAGACCCAGTACTTC.

This clonotype has ten or more counts. The chain combines TRBV14 with TRBJ1-1; D not resolved. This CDR3 has 13 residues. Germline assignment: CDR1 SGHDN and CDR2 FVKESK. V was cut by 3 bases and J by 2 bases, with 7 bases left in between. In DNA, the CDR3 is TGTGCCAGCAGCCAGGAGCCAAACACTGAAGCTTTCTTT. Amino acid sequence: CASSQEPNTEAFF.

The table lists this clonotype with many counts. V and J are TRBV24-1 and TRBJ2-5; D is possibly TRBD2 (6 bases). V dropped 3 bases and J dropped 5 bases, with 15 bases sitting between them. From germline, CDR1 is KGHDR and CDR2 SFDVKD. The length of the CDR3 is 15 residues. The CDR3 DNA follows: TGTGCCACCAGTGATGCCGGAGGGAGGTTGGAGACCCAGTACTTC. It encodes CATSDAGGRLETQYF.

At least ten counts were recorded for this clonotype. The CDR3 coding sequence is TGTGCCGGCCAGGAGGCATACACCGGGGAGCTGTTTTTT. Residues: CAGQEAYTGELFF. The J gene is TRBJ2-2, the V gene TRBV6-1, with a possible D match to TRBD2 (5 bases). CDR3 length: 13 residues. Trimming shortened V by 11 bases and J by 3 bases, and 13 bases separated the two germline ends. Germline CDR1 is MNHNS and CDR2 is SASEGT.

This clonotype was seen repeatedly, ten times or more. The chain joins TRBV11-2 to TRBJ1-6, with D possibly being TRBD1 (6 bases). The CDR3 runs 15 residues. Trimming stripped 5 bases from V and 4 bases from J, with 12 bases between. The germline gives CDR1 SGHAT, CDR2 FQNNGV. CDR3 nucleotide sequence: TGTGCCAGCAGCCGGGGGACACAATATAATTCACCCCTCCACTTT. This codes for CASSRGTQYNSPLHF. Full variable domain (missing parts from reference TRBV11-2 and TRBJ1-6): EAGVAQSPRYKIIEKRQSVAFWCNPISGHATLYWYQQILGQGPKLLIQFQNNGVVDDSQLPKDRFSAERLKGVDSTLKIQPAKLEDSAVYLCASSRGTQYNSPLHFGNGTRLTVT.

This clonotype was counted between two and nine times. This chain uses TRBV7-9 with TRBJ2-1; D call uncertain. V was shortened by 5 bases and J by 0 bases, with 8 bases between the two germline ends. The CDR3 is made up of 14 amino acids. Germline V gene sequence: CDR1 SEHNR, CDR2 FQNEAQ (reference sequence). The CDR3 spells CASSPWSSYNEQFF. In DNA, the CDR3 is TGTGCCAGCAGCCCTTGGAGCTCCTACAATGAGCAGTTCTTC.

This chain links TRBV6-1 with TRBJ2-5; 8 bases are shared with TRBD1. J lost 3 bases, V lost 4 bases, and 4 bases had no gene match. Per germline, CDR1 MNHNS and CDR2 SASEGT. This CDR3 has 14 residues. CDR3 protein: CASSVGQGEETQYF. The DNA for the CDR3 is TGTGCCAGCAGTGTCGGACAGGGTGAAGAGACCCAGTACTTC.

The chain couples TRBV6-2 or TRBV6-3 to TRBJ2-7, with TRBD1 identical over 7 bases. CDR1 and CDR2 (germline): MNHEY, SVGEGT. The CDR3 sequence is 18 residues long. J was trimmed by 5 bases and V by 5 bases; bases with no gene match: 21. The CDR3 loop reads CASSPELSRTQGVNEQYF. CDR3 sequence (DNA): TGTGCCAGCAGTCCGGAACTCTCAAGGACGCAGGGGGTTAACGAGCAGTACTTC.

This CDR3 reads CASSPGRWEKLFF. CDR3 bases: TGTGCCAGCAGTCCCGGACGATGGGAAAAACTGTTTTTT. The chain couples TRBV12-3 or TRBV12-4 to TRBJ1-4; D not certain. V lost 5 bases and J lost 8, with 12 bases in between. The CDR3 has 13 amino acids.